Reported below is one T cell receptor beta chain. This clonotype was seen just once. No cognate antigen has been identified for it. Base qualities were left out, and no much larger clone turns up one base away. A single read is weak support. The sample originates from a study of response to subunit inactivated influenza vaccine (dated by TCRdb to between 2018 and 2020). With regard to the full study: Deep quantitative profiling of the T cell receptor repertoire was used in the study to follow responses to a trivalent subunit inactivated influenza vaccine. Paper-wide results and their limitations: The authors suggested that each seasonal influenza vaccination may recruit only a limited number of new T cells.

Libraries came from RT-PCR. The sample was run on an Illumina HiSeq 2500. TCRdb redid the processing of the public reads, applying fastp at Q25 and MiXCR, and retained in-frame beta chains. Each CDR3 protein gets just one entry, which takes the most common genes and DNA from the rows behind it. This sample lists 750,000 to 850,000 distinct CDR3 sequences; under 20% were detected once. Of the sample, about 11% is held by the ten largest clones. There are 16 amino acids in the CDR3, from cysteine to phenylalanine inclusive. The kept DNA is CDR3 alone, 48 bases in frame from the first base. Trimming takes 1 base off V and 0 bases off J; junction bases not matched to a gene: 8. The germline V gene encodes CDR1 DFQATT and CDR2 SNEGSKA (reference sequence).

This TCR was sampled from a man between 50 and 59 years old who received an inactivated influenza vaccine. Donor details come from another sample of the same person, matched by shared clones. The sequence joins TRBV20-1 to TRBJ2-5; TRBD2 matches 7 bases in the middle. The source material was PBMCs from blood, sampled 5 days after vaccination. Here is the DNA: TGCAGTGCTAGAGGAGGCGTTAGCGGGTACCAAGAGACCCAGTACTTC. The encoded protein is CSARGGVSGYQETQYF.